This TCR beta chain was documented in a study of CD8 T cells in Susac syndrome. Study observations and caveats: In its TCR sequencing and HLA analysis, the study acknowledged that the number of individuals was relatively small.

There are 15 residues in the CDR3. V lost 3 bases and J lost 2, with 15 bases in between. Random hexamers were used to reverse transcribe an amount of about 0.45 to 1 ug RNA. It was immunoSEQ multiplex PCR that amplified TCR beta CDR3 across 54 Vbeta and 13 Jbeta. MiXCR was run by TCRdb on the immunoSEQ multiplex PCR reads, yielding one entry per CDR3 protein. The sample holds fewer than 35,000 distinct CDR3 sequences; 90% to 95% are singletons and the top ten take about 0.27%. About this clonotype: The target antigen is unknown.

CD8+ and CD4+ T cells taken from blood had their TCR beta sequenced. The controls were healthy donors who were matched for age and sex. This TCR was recovered from a human donor in good health. The sample was CD8+ T cells from PBMCs. The V gene is TRBV5-3, the J gene TRBJ2-7; D may correspond to TRBD1 or TRBD2 (5 bases each). TRBV5-3 is given ORF status, its function remaining uncertain. CDR3 sequence reads: CARSSRWDGPYEQYF. The CDR3 DNA reads TGTGCCAGAAGCTCACGATGGGACGGTCCCTACGAGCAGTACTTC.